The clone carrying this T cell receptor (beta chain) was found once. The sample comes from a study of blood T cell repertoires in COVID-19. Sequencing used immunoSEQ multiplex PCR; TCRdb keeps in-frame clones, though not all of them. The table has fewer than 250,000 clones, about 83% seen once. In germline, CDR1 is SGHTA, CDR2 FQGNSA. The CDR3 consists of 15 residues. J was trimmed by 3 bases and V by 5 bases; bases with no gene match: 7. The material sequenced was PBMCs or T cells enriched from blood (not recorded which). The sequence was collected from a woman aged 35 to 49 who had been exposed to COVID-19. The V call is TRBV7-2, the J call TRBJ1-2; TRBD1 agrees at 9 bases. The CDR3, as DNA: TGTGCCAGCAGCCCTAGGACAGGGGCGTACTATGGCTACACCTTC. This sequence encodes CASSPRTGAYYGYTF.